The T cell receptor (beta chain) described here comes from a study of shared clonotypes between healthy human individuals. The CDR3 covers 14 residues. Germline V gene data show CDR1 as SGHRS and CDR2 as YFSETQ. V gave up 0 bases and J gave up 9 bases, with 13 bases separating them. Original methodology: Filtering differed for immunoSEQ, which gave only junction sequences without quality scores. The data were produced by immunoSEQ multiplex PCR, yet TCRdb's version contains in-frame clones alone and is incomplete. The V and J calls and clone size come from that table; D and trimming were worked out from the DNA. The table lists approximately 2.1 million clones, just over 90% of them singletons.

This receptor was taken from a man between 18 and 35 years old in good health. Some clones in this sample may be carry-over from other donors' samples. The chain has TRBV5-1 and TRBJ2-1; perhaps TRBD1 as D (5 bases). The sequenced material came from naive CD4+ T cells from PBMCs. Subset noted: CD45RA+ positively selected. Here the CDR3 reads CASSLVVERGEQFF. The DNA for the CDR3 is TGCGCCAGCAGCTTGGTGGTGGAAAGGGGTGAGCAGTTCTTC.